One and the same sample provided the 30 T cell receptor beta chains below, sequenced in a study of OX40 agonist ivuxolimab in advanced cancers. Clones were read by immunoSEQ multiplex PCR, and TCRdb kept only the in-frame ones, dropping some. The sample yields under 80,000 clones, around 80% seen once. Specimen: CD4+ or CD8+ T cells sorted from blood, collected in a trial of the OX40 agonist ivuxolimab. The source is an adult with an advanced solid tumor such as melanoma, head and neck, liver or kidney cancer.

The chain joins TRBV30 to TRBJ1-1, with 9 bases fitting TRBD1. Germline-derived CDR1 and CDR2 are GTSNPN and SVGIG (reference sequence). V trimming: 2 bases; J trimming: 2 bases; junction bases outside the gene matches: 6. This CDR3 is 15 amino acids long. The CDR3 sequence: CAWSTGQGRNTEAFF. CDR3 bases: TGTGCCTGGAGTACCGGACAGGGGCGAAACACTGAAGCTTTCTTT.

The chain is built from TRBV25-1 and TRBJ1-5; 7 bases are shared with TRBD1. Unmatched junction bases numbered 7, after V lost 4 bases and J lost 1 base. This CDR3 is 16 amino acids long. Germline V gene lookup returns CDR1 MGHDK and CDR2 SYGVNS. CDR3 sequence (DNA): TGTGCCAGCAGTGCGTCCGGACAGGCCAGCAATCAGCCCCAGCATTTT. This encodes CASSASGQASNQPQHF.

The chain employs TRBV2 and TRBJ1-2; 8 nucleotides line up with TRBD1. The germline gives CDR1 SNHLY, CDR2 FYNNEI. The V gene end was trimmed by 4 bases and the J gene end by 8 bases; junction bases not matched to a gene: 6. The CDR3 has 13 amino acids. CDR3 sequence (DNA): TGTGCCAGCAGTGGGGGTGACAGGGGCGGCTACACCTTC. It codes for CASSGGDRGGYTF. The full variable domain, its missing parts supplied by reference TRBV2 and TRBJ1-2, is EPEVTQTPSHQVTQMGQEVILRCVPISNHLYFYWYRQILGQKVEFLVSFYNNEISEKSEIFDDQFSVERPDGSNFTLKIRSTKLEDSAMYFCASSGGDRGGYTFGSGTRLTVV.

This chain joins TRBV2 and TRBJ2-5; the D is unclear. V was pared by 8 bases and J by 2 bases, with 6 bases between. CDR3 length equals 11 residues. Germline V gene lookup returns CDR1 SNHLY and CDR2 FYNNEI. The CDR3 nucleotides are TGTGCCAGCTTATATCAAGAGACCCAGTACTTC. Protein sequence: CASLYQETQYF.

The gene calls are TRBV4-2 and TRBJ2-2, with TRBD2 identical over 9 bases. The CDR3 loop spans 17 amino acids. Trimming cost V 0 bases and J 5 bases; bases outside gene matches: 7. Germline values: CDR1 LGHNA, CDR2 YNFKEQ. The CDR3, as DNA: TGTGCCAGCAGCCAAGATATAGCGGGGGCCGGAACCGGGGAGCTGTTTTTT. Protein sequence: CASSQDIAGAGTGELFF.

This sequence joins TRBV19 and TRBJ1-1; D might be TRBD1 (5 bases). V gave up 6 bases and J gave up 4 bases, with 12 bases separating them. Germline CDR1 and CDR2: LNHDA and SQIVND (reference sequence). This CDR3 spans 13 amino acids. CDR3 protein: CASRAQGGTEAFF. The CDR3 region has the DNA TGTGCCAGTAGGGCCCAGGGAGGCACTGAAGCTTTCTTT.

This clone was counted between two and nine times. The rearrangement links TRBV18 to TRBJ1-5; D is ambiguous. Trimming took off 4 bases at V and 1 base at J, with 8 bases between the two ends. Per germline, CDR1 KGHSH and CDR2 LQKENI. The CDR3 consists of 14 residues. DNA of the CDR3: TGTGCCAGCTCACAAGAGCACAGCAATCAGCCCCAGCATTTT. It encodes CASSQEHSNQPQHF.

This clone has more than one count but fewer than ten. V is TRBV9 and J is TRBJ2-7, with 10 bases that match TRBD2. V was pared by 4 bases and J by 3 bases, with 7 bases of the junction left unmatched. The length of the CDR3 is 15 residues. Germline values: CDR1 SGDLS, CDR2 YYNGEE. CDR3 region: CASSPRASGGYEQYF. The CDR3 nucleotides read TGTGCCAGCAGCCCCCGGGCTAGCGGGGGCTACGAGCAGTACTTC.

The rearrangement links TRBV27 to TRBJ2-6, with 9 bases identical to TRBD1. This CDR3 comprises 18 residues. The germline V gene encodes CDR1 MNHEY and CDR2 SMNVEV (reference sequence). With V trimmed by 10 bases and J by 1 base, 14 bases remained unmatched. CDR3 sequence (DNA): TGTGCCACCAGAACGGGACAGGGAACCTTATCTGGGGCCAACGTCCTGACTTTC. This encodes CATRTGQGTLSGANVLTF.

The chain employs TRBV18 and TRBJ2-3; possible D gene TRBD1, 6 bases. Trimming removed 0 bases from V and 6 bases from J, with 13 bases in between. The CDR3 has 15 residues. Germline V gene lookup returns CDR1 KGHSH and CDR2 LQKENI. CDR3: CASSPPTGRRDTQYF. Written as DNA, the CDR3 is TGTGCCAGCTCACCACCAACAGGGCGGCGGGATACGCAGTATTTT.

This sequence joins TRBV5-1 and TRBJ1-2, with TRBD1 identical over 10 bases. The V segment lost 2 bases and the J segment 5 bases; nucleotides outside the gene matches: 6. CDR1 and CDR2 (germline): SGHRS, YFSETQ. The CDR3 consists of 15 residues. In nucleotides, the CDR3 is TGCGCCAGCAGCTTAGGACAGGGGGTGAATTATGGCTACACCTTC. Its protein is CASSLGQGVNYGYTF.

For the CDR3, the DNA is TGTGCCAGCAGCGTAGGAGGGGACCTTCAGCCCCAGCATTTT. It codes for CASSVGGDLQPQHF. The chain uses TRBV9 and TRBJ1-5, with D perhaps matching TRBD1 (5 bases). V was cut by 0 bases and J by 6 bases, with 10 bases left in between. CDR1 SGDLS and CDR2 YYNGEE come from the germline V gene. This CDR3 region has 14 residues.

This clone was detected once. The gene calls are TRBV15 and TRBJ1-4; D remains ambiguous. V lost 0 bases and J 7 bases, leaving 12 bases between the germline ends. This CDR3 spans 15 amino acids. Germline V gene data show CDR1 as LNHNV and CDR2 as YYDKDF (reference sequence). CDR3 DNA: TGTGCCACCAGCAGAGAGACCCGGTTGCGTGAAAAACTGTTTTTT. The encoded protein is CATSRETRLREKLFF.

This chain joins TRBV7-8 and TRBJ1-2; 7 nucleotides match TRBD1. With V trimmed by 4 bases and J by 4 bases, 6 bases remained unmatched. The CDR3 runs to 14 residues. CDR1 and CDR2 (germline): SGHVS, FQNEAQ. This chain's CDR3 is CASSSGQAVYGYTF. Written as DNA, the CDR3 is TGTGCCAGCAGCTCCGGACAGGCCGTCTATGGCTACACCTTC.

This clone has only a few counts. The CDR3 sequence is CASSPLIDNSPLHF. For the CDR3, the DNA is TGTGCCAGCAGCCCCCTTATCGATAATTCACCCCTCCACTTT. The chain uses TRBV7-9 and TRBJ1-6; D not certain. The CDR3 runs 14 residues. The V gene's germline CDR1 is SEHNR and CDR2 FQNEAQ (reference sequence). The V and J ends lost 5 bases and 5 bases respectively, with 10 bases between them.

The chain employs TRBV7-2 and TRBJ2-5, with D uncertain. There are 13 residues in the CDR3. Looked up from germline, CDR1 is SGHTA and CDR2 is FQGNSA. Trimming took 4 bases from V and 5 from J, leaving 11 bases between them. The CDR3 nucleotides are TGTGCCAGCAGCTCCTCCCTCCCGGAGACCCAGTACTTC. Amino acids: CASSSSLPETQYF.

With respect to this clone: The sample contains more than one DNA sequence encoding this CDR3. The chain combines TRBV6-1 with TRBJ2-5, with no clear D. Germline lookup yields CDR1 MNHNS and CDR2 SASEGT. The V gene lost 2 bases and the J gene lost 4 bases, with 2 bases spanning the gap. The CDR3 contains 11 residues. The CDR3 is CASSERETQYF. The CDR3 DNA reads as TGTGCCAGCAGTGAACGAGAGACCCAGTACTTC.

This chain uses TRBV28 with TRBJ1-5, with 8 bases that match TRBD1. V lost 3 bases and J lost 4; bases outside the gene matches: 11. The CDR3 has 17 residues. Germline V lookup: CDR1 MDHEN, CDR2 SYDVKM. In nucleotides, the CDR3 is TGTGCCAGCAGTTTCTTGACAGGGGCAACAGCAAATCAGCCCCAGCATTTT. This sequence encodes CASSFLTGATANQPQHF.

This clone showed up just a few times. The chain is built from TRBV27 and TRBJ2-2; TRBD1 matches at 9 bases. Trimming cost V 3 bases and J 3 bases; bases outside gene matches: 2. Germline CDR1 and CDR2: MNHEY and SMNVEV (reference sequence). The CDR3 consists of 15 residues. In DNA, the CDR3 is TGTGCCAGCAGTTTCGGGGACAGGGACACCGGGGAGCTGTTTTTT. It codes for CASSFGDRDTGELFF.

The gene calls are TRBV7-9 and TRBJ1-5; D uncertain. This CDR3 is 14 amino acids long. With 1 base removed from V and 6 bases from J, the gap between germline ends came to 10 bases. Per the germline V gene, CDR1 is SEHNR and CDR2 is FQNEAQ (reference sequence). Written as DNA, the CDR3 is TGTGCCAGCAGCTTAGAAGGAGACGCTCAGCCCCAGCATTTT. Its translation is CASSLEGDAQPQHF. Filled out from reference TRBV7-9 and TRBJ1-5, the complete variable domain reads DTGVSQNPRHKITKRGQNVTFRCDPISEHNRLYWYRQTLGQGPEFLTYFQNEAQLEKSRLLSDRFSAERPKGSFSTLEIQRTEQGDSAMYLCASSLEGDAQPQHFGDGTRLSIL.

The chain employs TRBV19 and TRBJ2-2; D not resolved. The CDR3 is 13 amino acids. V lost 4 bases, J lost 6 bases, and 9 bases lay in between. CDR1 LNHDA and CDR2 SQIVND come from the germline V gene (reference sequence). CDR3 loop: CASSNTISGELFF. CDR3 bases: TGTGCCAGTAGTAATACAATTTCCGGGGAGCTGTTTTTT.

This chain joins TRBV6-6 and TRBJ2-1; 7 nucleotides agree with TRBD1. Germline V gene data show CDR1 as MNHNY and CDR2 as SVGAGI (reference sequence). This CDR3 is 15 amino acids long. After removal of 0 bases from V and 10 bases from J, the junction contained 9 bases not matched to a gene. The CDR3 nucleotides read TGTGCCAGCAGTTACTCAAGGGGACAGCCGCGCGAGCAGTTCTTC. Its protein is CASSYSRGQPREQFF.

V gene TRBV11-2 combines with J gene TRBJ2-7, with D possibly being TRBD2 (5 bases). Trimming left V 1 base short and J 4 bases short, with 11 bases between. There are 14 residues in the CDR3. Germline loops: CDR1 SGHAT, CDR2 FQNNGV. Here the CDR3 DNA reads TGTGCCAGCAGCTTAGCCAGGAGGAGTTACGAGCAGTACTTC. Its translation: CASSLARRSYEQYF.

The chain's CDR3 is CASSLSGPSSYEQYF. DNA of the CDR3: TGTGCCAGCAGCTTATCCGGGCCGAGCTCCTACGAGCAGTACTTC. The V call is TRBV7-8, the J call TRBJ2-7; no firm D call. The ends were cut back, 2 bases at V and 0 bases at J, with 11 bases in the middle. Germline V gene sequence: CDR1 SGHVS, CDR2 FQNEAQ. The CDR3 is 15 residues long.

This chain links TRBV5-5 with TRBJ2-7; D not resolved. Trimming removed 1 base at V and 2 bases at J, with 4 bases between. Germline CDR1 reads SGHKS; CDR2 reads YYEKEE (reference sequence). This CDR3 is built from 12 residues. The CDR3 DNA reads TGTGCCAGCAGCTTGCTCGCCTACGAGCAGTACTTC. Its translation: CASSLLAYEQYF.

This chain links TRBV11-3 with TRBJ2-3, with D hard to call. Germline V lookup: CDR1 SGHNT, CDR2 YENEEA. The CDR3 consists of 14 residues. V was cut by 2 bases and J by 4 bases, with 10 bases left in between. The CDR3 here is CASSLNSVSDTQYF. For the CDR3, the DNA is TGTGCCAGCAGCTTAAATTCAGTCTCAGATACGCAGTATTTT.

In the case of this clone: One end of the junction does not line up with germline, which may come from a read error. V is TRBV9 and J is TRBJ1-1; tentatively, D is TRBD1 (5 bases). Germline V gene data show CDR1 as SGDLS and CDR2 as YYNGEE. The CDR3 runs 15 residues. CDR3 nucleotides: TGTGCCAGCAGCCCGCTCAGGGACCCCTACACTGGAGCTTTCTTT. Encoded protein: CASSPLRDPYTGAFF.

V usage is TRBV7-2 and J usage is TRBJ2-1; the D is unclear. Per the germline V gene, CDR1 is SGHTA and CDR2 is FQGNSA. V was shortened by 5 bases and J by 8 bases, with 10 bases between the two germline ends. The CDR3 extends over 12 amino acids. CDR3 nucleotides: TGTGCCAGCAGCGTAAGTTTTGATGAGCAGTTCTTC. It specifies CASSVSFDEQFF. The whole variable domain, remainder taken from reference TRBV7-2 and TRBJ2-1, is GAGVSQSPSNKVTEKGKDVELRCDPISGHTALYWYRQSLGQGLEFLIYFQGNSAPDKSGLPSDRFSAERTGGSVSTLTIQRTQQEDSAVYLCASSVSFDEQFFGPGTRLTVL.

The chain couples TRBV28 to TRBJ2-7; D is uncertain. The CDR3 contains 15 residues. Germline CDR1 MDHEN, CDR2 SYDVKM. V lost 2 bases and J 0 bases, leaving 11 bases between the germline ends. CDR3 protein: CASSLLLSTSYEQYF. CDR3 DNA sequence: TGTGCCAGCAGTTTACTCCTTTCCACCTCCTACGAGCAGTACTTC.

This chain uses TRBV18 with TRBJ2-7; either TRBD1 or TRBD2 may fit D (5 bases each). The CDR3 is made up of 15 amino acids. The germline V and J ends were trimmed by 2 bases and 0 bases, with 11 bases remaining between them. From germline, CDR1 is KGHSH and CDR2 LQKENI. The CDR3 DNA sequence: TGTGCCAGCTCACCAGTTAAGGGGACCTCCTACGAGCAGTACTTC. Translated, it gives CASSPVKGTSYEQYF.